One and the same sample provided the 26 T cell receptor beta chains below, sequenced in a study of breast tumors, draining lymph nodes, adjacent tissues. TCRdb re-analysed the multiplex PCR reads in MiXCR, keeping a single row per CDR3 protein. The table shows 150,000 to 200,000 distinct CDR3 sequences, with roughly a third occurring only once. Breast cancer patients provided tissue from their axillary draining lymph nodes. The sequenced material came from axillary lymph node tissue. These receptors all stem from a female donor with breast cancer. Some clones in this sample may be carry-over from other donors' samples.

This clonotype came up many times. The V call is TRBV4-2, the J call TRBJ2-3, with 7 bases matching TRBD2. The CDR3 runs to 18 residues. Germline V gene sequence: CDR1 LGHNA, CDR2 YNFKEQ. V lost 1 base to trimming and J lost 4 bases; unmatched junction nucleotides: 14. The CDR3 coding sequence is TGTGCCAGCAGCCAAGTATGGGTAGCGGGTGGGGGGGCAGATACGCAGTATTTT. Protein product: CASSQVWVAGGGADTQYF.

This clonotype has just a few counts. This rearrangement joins TRBV30 to TRBJ1-3; D is unclear. V was clipped by 2 bases and J by 9 bases, with 20 bases between them. Germline CDR1 GTSNPN, CDR2 SVGIG (reference sequence). The CDR3 sequence is 15 residues long. Here the CDR3 reads CAWSSLRNPTSTIYF. DNA for the CDR3: TGTGCCTGGAGTAGCCTCCGGAACCCCACTTCCACCATATATTTT. The full variable domain, its missing parts supplied by reference TRBV30 and TRBJ1-3, is SQTIHQWPATLVQPVGSPLSLECTVEGTSNPNLYWYRQAAGRGLQLLFYSVGIGQISSEVPQNLSASRPQDRQFILSSKKLLLSDSGFYLCAWSSLRNPTSTIYFGEGSWLTVV.

This clonotype was counted ten times or more. The chain links TRBV9 to TRBJ1-4; no firm D call. In germline, CDR1 is SGDLS, CDR2 YYNGEE. Trimming removed 5 bases from V and 8 bases from J, with 16 bases in between. This CDR3 comprises 14 residues. The CDR3, as DNA: TGTGCCAGCAGTGAGGGCCCCGTAAAGGAAAAACTGTTTTTT. Residues: CASSEGPVKEKLFF.

This clonotype has a single count. A much larger clone differs from this one at a single base, so this may be a read error. J is TRBJ2-7 and V is TRBV20-1, with 8 bases lining up with TRBD2. This CDR3 is 14 amino acids long. The V gene end was trimmed by 6 bases and the J gene end by 4 bases; junction bases not matched to a gene: 11. Germline V lookup: CDR1 DFQATT, CDR2 SNEGSKA (reference sequence). This CDR3 reads CSANNGGGTYEQYF. CDR3 bases: TGCAGTGCCAATAACGGGGGGGGAACGTACGAGCAGTACTTC.

The CDR3, as DNA: TGCAGTGCAACAGGGGTCTCGACCGGGACAGCTAACTATGGCTACACCTTC. It specifies CSATGVSTGTANYGYTF. The chain is built from TRBV20-1 and TRBJ1-2; 7 positions match TRBD1. The ends lost 6 bases at V and 0 bases at J; junction bases unmatched: 16. Germline V CDR1 and CDR2: DFQATT, SNEGSKA (reference sequence). This CDR3 has 17 amino acids.

This clonotype came up many times. The chain employs TRBV10-3 and TRBJ1-5; 8 positions match TRBD1. This CDR3 is built from 15 residues. Looked up from germline, CDR1 is ENHRY and CDR2 is SYGVKD. The junction had 3 bases not matched to a gene; V was cut back by 4 bases and J by 1 base. The CDR3 spells CAISVDRVSNQPQHF. The CDR3 DNA sequence: TGTGCCATCAGTGTGGACAGGGTCAGCAATCAGCCCCAGCATTTT.

This clonotype was detected many times. This sequence joins TRBV20-1 and TRBJ2-3, with TRBD2 identical over 7 bases. Germline CDR1 reads DFQATT; CDR2 reads SNEGSKA (reference sequence). V shed 5 bases, J shed 4 bases, and the junction held 15 bases outside the gene matches. The CDR3 spans 16 residues. The CDR3 DNA is TGCAGTGCTCTCCCCGGGTACGGGGGGAGCGCAGATACGCAGTATTTT. Its translation is CSALPGYGGSADTQYF.

This clonotype has ten or more counts. For the CDR3, the DNA is TGTGCCATCAGTGATCATGCCGGGGACAGGGGTAAAAATGAGCAGTTCTTC. Its protein product is CAISDHAGDRGKNEQFF. This chain connects TRBV10-3 to TRBJ2-1, with 10 bases matching TRBD1. Losses at the gene ends were 3 bases for V and 7 bases for J; bases not matched to a gene: 12. CDR1 is ENHRY and CDR2 is SYGVKD in the germline V gene. The CDR3 runs to 17 residues.

This clonotype was counted ten times or more. The chain combines TRBV5-6 with TRBJ1-2; the D is unclear. This CDR3 comprises 15 residues. Deletions cut 0 bases from V and 0 bases from J, with 9 bases between. Germline lookup yields CDR1 SGHDT and CDR2 YYEEEE. This CDR3 is CASSLAVPANYGYTF. The CDR3 bases are TGTGCCAGCAGCTTGGCCGTACCCGCTAACTATGGCTACACCTTC.

Of note for this clonotype: A much larger clone lies a single base off, so this may be a read error. The chain employs TRBV12-5 and TRBJ2-3; D remains unclear. The CDR3 sequence is 14 residues long. CDR1 is LGHNT, CDR2 FRNRAP, per germline. The CDR3, as DNA: TGTGCTGGTGGTTTTCTACCCAGCACAGATACGCAGTATTTT. It translates to CAGGFLPSTDTQYF. The variable domain in full, completed from reference TRBV12-5 and TRBJ2-3, reads DARVTQTPRHKVTEMGQEVTMRCQPILGHNTVFWYRQTMMQGLELLAYFRNRAPLDDSGMPKDRFSAEMPDATLATLKIQPSEPRDSAVYFCAGGFLPSTDTQYFGPGTRLTVL.

This clonotype was recorded many times. J is TRBJ1-4 and V is TRBV10-3, with TRBD1 as a possible D gene (5 bases). From germline, CDR1 is ENHRY and CDR2 SYGVKD. Deletions cut 5 bases from V and 3 bases from J, with 25 bases between. The CDR3 has 19 residues. The CDR3, as DNA: TGTGCCATCAGTCCGCGAGACATTCTTGGACATGACGCTAATGAAAAACTGTTTTTT. Translating it yields CAISPRDILGHDANEKLFF.

V gene TRBV12-3 or TRBV12-4 combines with J gene TRBJ1-1; the D gene is possibly TRBD1 (5 bases). The V end was cut by 2 bases, the J end by 3 bases, with 7 bases between. This CDR3 comprises 13 residues. Here the CDR3 DNA reads TGTGCCAGCAGTTTATTCAGGGACACTGAAGCTTTCTTT. Translation: CASSLFRDTEAFF.

V gene TRBV2 combines with J gene TRBJ2-1; TRBD2 is a possible D gene (6 bases). V was shortened by 6 bases and J by 5 bases, with 17 bases between the two germline ends. The CDR3 length is 15 residues. Germline assignment: CDR1 SNHLY and CDR2 FYNNEI. The CDR3 region is CASRRVGGGHNEQFF. In DNA form, the CDR3 reads TGTGCCAGCAGAAGGGTGGGGGGAGGACACAATGAGCAGTTCTTC.

The table lists this clonotype with many counts. The chain couples TRBV7-9 to TRBJ1-2; 10 bases agree with TRBD1. The trim removed 5 bases at V and 6 bases at J, leaving 9 bases unmatched. CDR3 length: 15 amino acids. CDR1 and CDR2 (germline): SEHNR, FQNEAQ (reference sequence). The CDR3 is CASSSGQGVIHGYTF. CDR3 nucleotides: TGTGCCAGCAGCAGTGGACAGGGGGTAATACATGGCTACACCTTC.

The sample holds many counts of this clonotype. J is TRBJ2-3 and V is TRBV5-6; D gene ambiguous. The CDR3 totals 15 residues. Germline V CDR1 and CDR2: SGHDT, YYEEEE. V lost 1 base, J lost 1 base, and 10 bases lay in between. The CDR3 nucleotides read TGTGCCAGCAGCTTGATAACAGCCCGCACAGATACGCAGTATTTT. It translates to CASSLITARTDTQYF.

A word on this clonotype: This may come from a read error, since a much larger clone is one base off. The chain is built from TRBV7-3 and TRBJ2-5; perhaps TRBD2 as D (7 bases). The V gene's germline CDR1 is SGHTA and CDR2 FQGTGA. CDR3 length equals 17 residues. The CDR3 spells CASSLTSGGGGREPQYF. CDR3 nucleotide sequence: TGTGCCAGCAGCTTAACGTCTGGGGGGGGCGGTCGAGAGCCCCAGTACTTC.

This clonotype was seen ten or more times. The chain joins TRBV30 to TRBJ2-7; TRBD1 matches 8 bases. The CDR3 extends over 12 amino acids. The V gene's germline CDR1 is GTSNPN and CDR2 SVGIG (reference sequence). Trimming at V came to 4 bases and at J to 4 bases, leaving 3 bases not matched to a gene. DNA for the CDR3: TGTGCCTGGACAGGGGGCAGGTACGAGCAGTACTTC. It codes for CAWTGGRYEQYF.

In the case of this clonotype: Likely a read error: the CDR3 ends without its conserved phenylalanine or tryptophan. Because the CDR3's place on the DNA is in doubt, the DNA is left out and the CDR3 is given as listed by TCRdb. The chain joins TRBV7-3 to TRBJ2-6; the table assigns TRBD1, which was not confirmed against the DNA. Germline V gene data show CDR1 as SGHTA and CDR2 as FQGTGA. Termini included, the CDR3 measures 8 amino acids. This CDR3 reads CASSLVRQ.

This clonotype was counted at least ten times. The chain carries TRBV6-5 and TRBJ2-3; possibly TRBD1 for D (7 bases). The V and J ends lost 6 bases and 0 bases respectively, with 13 bases between them. The germline V gene encodes CDR1 MNHEY and CDR2 SVGAGI. The CDR3 loop spans 15 amino acids. The CDR3 coding sequence is TGTGCCAGCAGGATCCAGGGGGGTAGCACAGATACGCAGTATTTT. This codes for CASRIQGGSTDTQYF.

The chain combines TRBV6-1 with TRBJ1-5; weak D call: TRBD1 (6 bases). Trimming took off 6 bases at V and 0 bases at J, with 9 bases between the two ends. The germline CDR1 and CDR2 sequences are MNHNS and SASEGT. This CDR3 is 14 amino acids long. CDR3 residues: CASSGQHSNQPQHF. The CDR3 DNA reads as TGTGCCAGCAGCGGACAGCATAGCAATCAGCCCCAGCATTTT.

Comments on this clonotype: Here the CDR3 omits its conserved ending phenylalanine or tryptophan, so a read error is the likely source. The DNA is left out, because the CDR3 cannot be placed on it with certainty; the CDR3 is given as TCRdb lists it. The chain's CDR3 is CSARGLMAGNY. V and J are TRBV20-1 and TRBJ2-3. Including both end residues, the CDR3 is 11 amino acids long. The germline V gene encodes CDR1 DFQATT and CDR2 SNEGSKA (reference sequence).

Sample share makes this clonotype medium-sized. The gene calls are TRBV15 and TRBJ2-7, with TRBD2 as a possible D gene (6 bases). Germline V CDR1 and CDR2: LNHNV, YYDKDF (reference sequence). The ends were cut back, 5 bases at V and 3 bases at J, with 14 bases in the middle. This CDR3 spans 14 amino acids. The CDR3 here is CATSEEVGGYEQYF. CDR3 nucleotides: TGTGCCACCAGCGAGGAGGTCGGGGGCTACGAGCAGTACTTC.

The chain is built from TRBV15 and TRBJ2-1, with 12 bases lining up with TRBD2. The V segment lost 0 bases and the J segment 8 bases; nucleotides outside the gene matches: 14. The CDR3 is 19 residues long. Germline lookup yields CDR1 LNHNV and CDR2 YYDKDF (reference sequence). The CDR3 DNA is TGTGCCACCAGCAGAGATGGCTTGGCTAGCGGGGGGGTGATTTATGAGCAGTTCTTC. Residues: CATSRDGLASGGVIYEQFF. Full variable domain (missing parts from reference TRBV15 and TRBJ2-1): DAMVIQNPRYQVTQFGKPVTLSCSQTLNHNVMYWYQQKSSQAPKLLFHYYDKDFNNEADTPDNFQSRRPNTSFCFLDIRSPGLGDTAMYLCATSRDGLASGGVIYEQFFGPGTRLTVL.

The sample holds many counts of this clonotype. V usage is TRBV15 and J usage is TRBJ1-2; D possibly corresponds to TRBD1 (5 bases). CDR1 LNHNV and CDR2 YYDKDF come from the germline V gene (reference sequence). The CDR3 loop spans 15 amino acids. Trimming removed 0 bases at V and 2 bases at J, with 10 bases between. Here the CDR3 reads CATSRDRAGNYGYTF. DNA of the CDR3: TGTGCCACCAGCAGAGATAGGGCAGGGAACTATGGCTACACCTTC.

In regard to this clonotype: A much larger clone differs by one base, so this may be a read error. The chain has TRBV6-6 and TRBJ2-3; D assignment may be TRBD1 or TRBD2 (5 bases each). The V and J ends lost 5 bases and 2 bases respectively, with 14 bases between them. Germline V CDR1 and CDR2: MNHNY, SVGAGI (reference sequence). The CDR3 is made up of 15 amino acids. The CDR3 bases are TGTGCCAGCAGTCGCCTCAGGGACGCCACAGATACGCAGTATTTT. Amino acids: CASSRLRDATDTQYF.

For this clonotype: A read error may be the cause here, since a much bigger clone is one base away. CDR3 nucleotides: TGTGCCAGCAGCTGGGCCACCCGGGAGCTGTTTTTT. It codes for CASSWATRELFF. The rearrangement joins TRBV9 to TRBJ2-2; D gene unclear. CDR3 length equals 12 residues. Germline V lookup: CDR1 SGDLS, CDR2 YYNGEE.